The clone carrying this T cell receptor beta chain was observed at least ten times. Antigen: not known. The data derive from a study of CD8+CD57+ T cells in acquired aplastic anemia. In the study overall: Sorted CD4+ and CD8+ cells gave a mean 3.2 ug DNA, range roughly 0.18 to 30 ug. Findings and limits, study-wide: Both patients and controls carried the same twenty-nine CD8+ CDR3 sequences.

Genomic DNA, the template, was used for profiling of the TCR beta VDJ and CDR3. MiXCR, applied by TCRdb to the reads, yields one record per CDR3 protein. The sample holds over 150,000 distinct CDR3 sequences, around half seen once. All sequencing subjects had displayed CD8+CD57+ cell expansion on flow cytometry. Germline V gene sequence: CDR1 SGHKS, CDR2 YYEKEE (reference sequence). Trimming removed 2 bases at V and 1 base at J, with 9 bases between. This CDR3 comprises 14 residues. V gene TRBV5-5 combines with J gene TRBJ1-1; no reliable D call. Sequencing used sorted CD4+, CD8+, or CD8+CD57+ T cells (not recorded which) from PBMCs. The source is a human donor with aplastic anemia. For the CDR3, the DNA is TGTGCCAGCAGCTTACGTCAGGCGAACACTGAAGCTTTCTTT. Protein sequence: CASSLRQANTEAFF.